A selection of T cell receptor beta chains follows, all from one sample in a study of blood T cell repertoires in COVID-19. The protocol was immunoSEQ multiplex PCR, while the TCRdb copy is restricted to in-frame clones and leaves out a portion. Of 250,000 to 300,000 clones in the sample, more than 80% were seen once. The sequenced sample consisted of peripheral blood. The receptors here all came from a woman aged 40 to 50 with acute or convalescent COVID-19. Both conserved end residues are part of each CDR3. Fields, in order: V gene, clone size, D gene, J gene, CDR3 length, CDR3 protein, CDR3 DNA. D genes are given only for firm matches. Some rows have no size entry. The others give once, few or many, or a class for an expanded clone.

V gene: TRBV7-9
clone size: -
D gene: TRBD1
J gene: TRBJ1-2
CDR3 length: 16
CDR3 protein: CASSLGTGAQDNGYTF
CDR3 DNA: TGTGCCAGCAGCTTAGGGACAGGGGCCCAGGACAATGGCTACACCTTC

V gene: TRBV7-2
clone size: -
D gene: TRBD1
J gene: TRBJ1-2
CDR3 length: 13
CDR3 protein: CASSSGQAYGYTF
CDR3 DNA: TGTGCCAGCAGCTCCGGACAGGCTTATGGCTACACCTTC

V gene: TRBV7-9
clone size: -
D gene: -
J gene: TRBJ1-3
CDR3 length: 16
CDR3 protein: CASSAHRASSGNTIYF
CDR3 DNA: TGTGCCAGCAGCGCGCACAGGGCGAGCTCTGGAAACACCATATATTTT

V gene: TRBV2
clone size: -
D gene: -
J gene: TRBJ1-5
CDR3 length: 14
CDR3 protein: CASTGNAGSQPQHF
CDR3 DNA: TGTGCCAGCACCGGGAACGCCGGGAGCCAGCCCCAGCATTTT

V gene: TRBV3-1/TRBV3-2
clone size: -
D gene: TRBD1
J gene: TRBJ1-1
CDR3 length: 15
CDR3 protein: CASSQEGTVDFRAFF
CDR3 DNA: TGTGCCAGCAGCCAAGAGGGGACAGTAGACTTTCGAGCTTTCTTT

V gene: TRBV7-3
clone size: -
D gene: TRBD2
J gene: TRBJ2-3
CDR3 length: 16
CDR3 protein: CASSLGTSGGADTQYF
CDR3 DNA: TGTGCCAGCAGCTTGGGCACTAGCGGGGGGGCCGATACGCAGTATTTT

V gene: TRBV28
clone size: -
D gene: -
J gene: TRBJ1-4
CDR3 length: 13
CDR3 protein: CASSLARGEKLFF
CDR3 DNA: TGTGCCAGCAGTTTGGCCCGGGGTGAAAAACTGTTTTTT

V gene: TRBV27
clone size: few
D gene: TRBD2
J gene: TRBJ2-1
CDR3 length: 15
CDR3 protein: CASGRGSGAYNEQFF
CDR3 DNA: TGTGCCAGCGGGCGGGGTAGCGGGGCCTACAATGAGCAGTTCTTC

V gene: TRBV30
clone size: -
D gene: TRBD1
J gene: TRBJ1-2
CDR3 length: 14
CDR3 protein: CAWSGTGGIYGYTF
CDR3 DNA: TGTGCCTGGAGTGGGACAGGGGGGATCTATGGCTACACCTTC

V gene: TRBV10-3
clone size: once
D gene: -
J gene: TRBJ1-1
CDR3 length: 12
CDR3 protein: CAISERGDKAFF
CDR3 DNA: TGTGCCATCAGTGAGAGGGGCGATAAAGCTTTCTTT

V gene: TRBV10-3
clone size: few
D gene: TRBD1
J gene: TRBJ1-1
CDR3 length: 15
CDR3 protein: CAILRQGMGWDEAFF
CDR3 DNA: TGTGCCATCCTCAGACAGGGGATGGGTTGGGATGAAGCTTTCTTT

V gene: TRBV19
clone size: -
D gene: TRBD1
J gene: TRBJ1-1
CDR3 length: 14
CDR3 protein: CASSIQGARTEAFF
CDR3 DNA: TGTGCCAGTAGTATTCAGGGGGCGAGGACTGAAGCTTTCTTT

V gene: TRBV11-2
clone size: -
D gene: -
J gene: TRBJ2-5
CDR3 length: 15
CDR3 protein: CASSPFRGSQETQYF
CDR3 DNA: TGTGCCAGCAGCCCCTTTCGAGGCAGCCAAGAGACCCAGTACTTC

V gene: TRBV30
clone size: -
D gene: TRBD2
J gene: TRBJ2-3
CDR3 length: 14
CDR3 protein: CAWSASGGADTQYF
CDR3 DNA: TGTGCCTGGAGCGCTAGCGGGGGGGCAGATACGCAGTATTTT

V gene: TRBV30
clone size: -
D gene: -
J gene: TRBJ1-5
CDR3 length: 17
CDR3 protein: CAWSSPPDRVVGQPQHF
CDR3 DNA: TGTGCCTGGAGTTCCCCCCCCGACAGAGTAGTAGGTCAGCCCCAGCATTTT

V gene: TRBV5-1
clone size: -
D gene: TRBD2
J gene: TRBJ2-1
CDR3 length: 17
CDR3 protein: CASSSGLAGGRRSEQFF
CDR3 DNA: TGCGCCAGCAGCTCCGGACTAGCGGGGGGCCGCCGTAGTGAGCAGTTCTTC

V gene: TRBV4-1
clone size: -
D gene: TRBD1
J gene: TRBJ1-2
CDR3 length: 15
CDR3 protein: CASSLLTGEIYGYTF
CDR3 DNA: TGCGCCAGCAGCCTTCTGACAGGGGAGATCTATGGCTACACCTTC

V gene: TRBV4-1
clone size: -
D gene: -
J gene: TRBJ1-3
CDR3 length: 14
CDR3 protein: CASQEVYSGNTIYF
CDR3 DNA: TGCGCCAGCCAGGAGGTCTACTCCGGAAACACCATATATTTT

V gene: TRBV5-8
clone size: -
D gene: -
J gene: TRBJ1-2
CDR3 length: 16
CDR3 protein: CASSLVVTGTNYGYTF
CDR3 DNA: TGTGCCAGCAGCTTGGTGGTTACAGGGACTAACTATGGCTACACCTTC

V gene: TRBV6-1
clone size: -
D gene: TRBD1
J gene: TRBJ1-3
CDR3 length: 14
CDR3 protein: CASSSTGGYNTIYF
CDR3 DNA: TGTGCCAGCAGTTCGACAGGGGGCTACAACACCATATATTTT

V gene: TRBV5-1
clone size: -
D gene: TRBD2
J gene: TRBJ2-5
CDR3 length: 19
CDR3 protein: CASSLWGPTSGGSRETQYF
CDR3 DNA: TGCGCCAGCAGCTTGTGGGGTCCCACTAGCGGGGGCTCCCGGGAGACCCAGTACTTC

V gene: TRBV23-1
clone size: -
D gene: TRBD1
J gene: TRBJ1-2
CDR3 length: 16
CDR3 protein: CASSQNLRQGADGYTF
CDR3 DNA: TGCGCCAGCAGTCAGAACCTACGACAGGGGGCGGATGGCTACACCTTC

V gene: TRBV9
clone size: -
D gene: TRBD1
J gene: TRBJ2-3
CDR3 length: 17
CDR3 protein: CASSPQTGAYSTDTQYF
CDR3 DNA: TGTGCCAGCAGCCCTCAGACAGGGGCTTATAGCACAGATACGCAGTATTTT